The source of this TCR beta chain is a study of shared clonotypes between healthy human individuals. Germline V gives CDR1 MNHNS, CDR2 SASEGT. The CDR3 contains 14 residues. V dropped 7 bases and J dropped 0 bases, with 7 bases sitting between them. Comment on this clone: Its antigen is not identified.

Clones were sequenced by immunoSEQ multiplex PCR, and TCRdb holds only the in-frame ones, with some missing. The sample carries approximately 2,000,000 clones, around 93% recorded once. The study, taken as a whole, reports: Four donors had 4% to 5% of their naive CD4 clonotypes in common.

This sequence originates from a man younger than 35 in good health. Some clones in this sample may be carry-over from other donors' samples. This chain connects TRBV6-1 to TRBJ2-6; no firm D call. The sequencing sample was made of naive CD4+ T cells from PBMCs. The sample's subset: CD45RA+ positively selected. Written as DNA, the CDR3 is TGTGCCAGCACCGCCGGCTCTGGGGCCAACGTCCTGACTTTC. This sequence encodes CASTAGSGANVLTF.